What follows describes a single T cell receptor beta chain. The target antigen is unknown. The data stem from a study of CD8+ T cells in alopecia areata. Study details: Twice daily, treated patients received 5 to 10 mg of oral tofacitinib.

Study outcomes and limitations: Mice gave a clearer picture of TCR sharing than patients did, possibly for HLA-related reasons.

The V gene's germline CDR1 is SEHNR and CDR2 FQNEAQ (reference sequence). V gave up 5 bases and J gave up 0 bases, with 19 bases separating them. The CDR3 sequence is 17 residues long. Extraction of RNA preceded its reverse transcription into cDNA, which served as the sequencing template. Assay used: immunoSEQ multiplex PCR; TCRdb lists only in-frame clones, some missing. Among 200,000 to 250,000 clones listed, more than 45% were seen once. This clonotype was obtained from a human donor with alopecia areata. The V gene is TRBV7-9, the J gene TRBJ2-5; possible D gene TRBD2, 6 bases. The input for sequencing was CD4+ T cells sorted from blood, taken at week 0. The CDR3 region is CASSPTTGTRYQETQYF. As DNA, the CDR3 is TGTGCCAGCAGCCCAACTACCGGGACTCGATACCAAGAGACCCAGTACTTC.